The clone carrying this T cell receptor (beta chain) was counted many times. As the template, RNA transcripts were used to amplify TCR beta CDR3 regions. The authors performed first-round RT-PCR with HTBI primers and then a second-round multiplex PCR. Each CDR3 protein gets one entry after TCRdb re-called the multiplex PCR reads with MiXCR. The sample lists 400,000 or so distinct CDR3 sequences, 15% to 17% occurring once. This entry is derived from a study of Graves' ophthalmopathy and Graves' hyperthyroidism. CDR1 MNHNS and CDR2 SASEGT come from the germline V gene. Deletions cut 6 bases from V and 0 bases from J, with 17 bases between. CDR3 length equals 16 residues.

V gene TRBV6-1 combines with J gene TRBJ1-1, with D hard to call. The sample comprised peripheral blood. The clonotype originates from a young woman with stable Graves' hyperthyroidism. The CDR3 region is CASRASPLTLNTEAFF. Here the CDR3 DNA reads TGTGCCAGCAGAGCATCTCCCCTGACCTTGAACACTGAAGCTTTCTTT.